This T cell receptor beta chain was recovered during a study of blood T cell repertoires in COVID-19. Study-level information: Spain, Italy and the United States supplied samples that represented acute and convalescent COVID-19. PBMCs, B-cell-depleted T cells, or T cells were the source of the cDNA or gDNA that made up the material.

Per the original methods: Amplification of reference gene primers was used by the study to estimate nucleated cell counts. Here immunoSEQ multiplex PCR was the method, and the copy in TCRdb shows in-frame clones only, minus some. V, J and clone size reflect that table, while D and trimming were determined from the DNA. The table includes 26,000 or so clones, about 80% detected once. Input material: peripheral blood. The clonotype comes from a man aged 65-85 years with acute or convalescent COVID-19.

CDR3 amino acids: CASSPLAGVETQYF. The CDR3 bases are TGCGCCAGCAGCCCTTTAGCGGGGGTCGAGACCCAGTACTTC. V is TRBV4-3 and J is TRBJ2-5; 9 nucleotides match TRBD2. Germline V gives CDR1 LGHNA, CDR2 YSLEER. CDR3 length: 14 residues. J lost 5 bases, V lost 4 bases, and 5 bases had no gene match.